Sequencing of this TCR beta chain was carried out in a study of T cells in Graves' hyperthyroidism and ophthalmopathy. A patient was excluded if there was uncontrolled infection, other autoimmune disease, pregnancy or lactation. Authors of the study amplified TCR beta CDR3 regions from RNA transcripts. The HTBI primer set served for first-round RT-PCR of the TCR CDR3. MiXCR, applied by TCRdb to the multiplex PCR reads, yields one record per CDR3 protein. This sample has 500,000 to 550,000 distinct CDR3 sequences; roughly 21% occur once, and the top ten carry roughly 47%. This clonotype was seen a handful of times. Germline assignment: CDR1 SGDLS and CDR2 YYNGEE. Trimming cost V 1 base and J 3 bases, with 13 bases left between them. This CDR3 is 15 amino acids long.

Sequencing input: blood. The sequence derives from a man aged 40-49 years with Graves' ophthalmopathy. The rearrangement joins TRBV9 to TRBJ2-5; D is possibly TRBD1 (5 bases). The CDR3 DNA reads as TGTGCCAGCAGCGTAACCAGCAGGGTGGAAGAGACCCAGTACTTC. Translated: CASSVTSRVEETQYF. The full variable domain, in which reference TRBV9 and TRBJ2-5 provide the parts outside the CDR3, is DSGVTQTPKHLITATGQRVTLRCSPRSGDLSVYWYQQSLDQGLQFLIQYYNGEERAKGNILERFSAQQFPDLHSELNLSSLELGDSALYFCASSVTSRVEETQYFGPGTRLLVL.